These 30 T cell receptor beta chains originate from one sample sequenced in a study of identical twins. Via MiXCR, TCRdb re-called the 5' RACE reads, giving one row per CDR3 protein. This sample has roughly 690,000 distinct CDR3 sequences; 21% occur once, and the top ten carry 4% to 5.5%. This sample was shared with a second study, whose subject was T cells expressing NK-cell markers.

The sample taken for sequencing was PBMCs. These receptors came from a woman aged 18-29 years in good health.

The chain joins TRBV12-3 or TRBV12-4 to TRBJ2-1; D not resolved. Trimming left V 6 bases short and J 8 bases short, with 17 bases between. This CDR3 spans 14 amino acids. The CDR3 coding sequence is TGTGCCAGCAGCCTGTGGACCCTCCAGGATGAGCAGTTCTTC. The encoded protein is CASSLWTLQDEQFF.

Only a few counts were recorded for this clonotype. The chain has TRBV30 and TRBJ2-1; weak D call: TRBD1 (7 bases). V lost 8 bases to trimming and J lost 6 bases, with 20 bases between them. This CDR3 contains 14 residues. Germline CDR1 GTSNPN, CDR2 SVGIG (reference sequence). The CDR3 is CARRVRRDSNEQFF. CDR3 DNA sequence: TGTGCCCGTCGAGTGCGGCGGGACAGCAATGAGCAGTTCTTC. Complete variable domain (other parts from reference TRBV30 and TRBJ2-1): SQTIHQWPATLVQPVGSPLSLECTVEGTSNPNLYWYRQAAGRGLQLLFYSVGIGQISSEVPQNLSASRPQDRQFILSSKKLLLSDSGFYLCARRVRRDSNEQFFGPGTRLTVL.

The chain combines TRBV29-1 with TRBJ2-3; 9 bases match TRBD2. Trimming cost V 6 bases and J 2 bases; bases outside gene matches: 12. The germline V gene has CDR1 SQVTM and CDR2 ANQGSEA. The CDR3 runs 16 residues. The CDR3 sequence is CSVARPGLAATDTQYF. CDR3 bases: TGCAGCGTAGCTCGCCCGGGACTAGCCGCCACAGATACGCAGTATTTT.

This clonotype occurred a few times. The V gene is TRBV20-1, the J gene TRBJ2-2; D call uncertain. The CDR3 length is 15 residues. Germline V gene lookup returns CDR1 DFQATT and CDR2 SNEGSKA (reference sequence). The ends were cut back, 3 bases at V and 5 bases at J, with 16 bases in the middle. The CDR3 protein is CSARESRMITGELFF. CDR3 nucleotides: TGCAGTGCTAGGGAATCGAGGATGATTACCGGGGAGCTGTTTTTT.

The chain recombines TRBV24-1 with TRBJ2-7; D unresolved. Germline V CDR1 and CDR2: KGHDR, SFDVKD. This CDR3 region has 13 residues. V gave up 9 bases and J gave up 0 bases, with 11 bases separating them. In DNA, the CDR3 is TGTGCCACCCCCTGTGGGTACTCCTACGAGCAGTACTTC. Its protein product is CATPCGYSYEQYF.

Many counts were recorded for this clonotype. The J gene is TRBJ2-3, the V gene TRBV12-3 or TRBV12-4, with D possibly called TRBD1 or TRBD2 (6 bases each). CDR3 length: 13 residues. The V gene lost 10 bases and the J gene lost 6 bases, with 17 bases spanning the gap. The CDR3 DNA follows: TGTGCCACTAGGGGGGCGATGAGGGATACGCAGTATTTT. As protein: CATRGAMRDTQYF.

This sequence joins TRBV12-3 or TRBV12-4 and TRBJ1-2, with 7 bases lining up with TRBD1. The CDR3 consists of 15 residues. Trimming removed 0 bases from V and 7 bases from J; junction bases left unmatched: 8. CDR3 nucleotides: TGTGCCAGCAGTTTAGCACTACAGGGGTTCGGTGGCTACACCTTC. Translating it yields CASSLALQGFGGYTF.

DNA of the CDR3: TGTGCCAGCAGCCAAGATAAGGGGCTGAGCAGGACCCAGTACTTC. Amino acids: CASSQDKGLSRTQYF. The chain joins TRBV4-2 to TRBJ2-5; D might be TRBD1 (5 bases). Between the trimmed V and J ends, which lost 0 bases and 7 bases, there was a span of 15 bases. Germline-derived CDR1 and CDR2 are LGHNA and YNFKEQ. The CDR3 is 15 residues long.

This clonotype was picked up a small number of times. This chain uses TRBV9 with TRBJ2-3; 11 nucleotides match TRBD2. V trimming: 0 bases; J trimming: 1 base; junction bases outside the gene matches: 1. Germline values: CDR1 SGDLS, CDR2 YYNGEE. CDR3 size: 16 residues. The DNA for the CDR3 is TGTGCCAGCAGCGTAGAACTAGCGGGAGGCACAGATACGCAGTATTTT. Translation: CASSVELAGGTDTQYF.

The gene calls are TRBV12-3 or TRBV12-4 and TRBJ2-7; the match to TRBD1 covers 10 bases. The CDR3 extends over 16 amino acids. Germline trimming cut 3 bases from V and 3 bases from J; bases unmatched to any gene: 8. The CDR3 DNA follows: TGTGCCAGCAGTTTGTCCGGGACAGGGGAATTCTACGAGCAGTACTTC. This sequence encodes CASSLSGTGEFYEQYF.

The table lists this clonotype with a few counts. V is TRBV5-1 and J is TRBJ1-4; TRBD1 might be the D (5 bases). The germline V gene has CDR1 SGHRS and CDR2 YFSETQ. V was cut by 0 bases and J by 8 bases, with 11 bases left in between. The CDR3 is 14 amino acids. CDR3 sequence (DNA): TGCGCCAGCAGCTTGGTCCAGGGTCACGAAAAACTGTTTTTT. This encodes CASSLVQGHEKLFF. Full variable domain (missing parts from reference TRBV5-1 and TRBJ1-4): KAGVTQTPRYLIKTRGQQVTLSCSPISGHRSVSWYQQTPGQGLQFLFEYFSETQRNKGNFPGRFSGRQFSNSRSEMNVSTLELGDSALYLCASSLVQGHEKLFFGSGTQLSVL.

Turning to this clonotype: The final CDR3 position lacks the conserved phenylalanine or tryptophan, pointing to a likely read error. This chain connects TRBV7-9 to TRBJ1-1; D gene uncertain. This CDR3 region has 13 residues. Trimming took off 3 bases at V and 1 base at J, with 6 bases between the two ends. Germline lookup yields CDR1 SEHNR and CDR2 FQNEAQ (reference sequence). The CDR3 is CASSFGPNTEAFS. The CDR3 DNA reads TGTGCCAGCAGCTTTGGACCGAACACTGAAGCTTTCTCT.

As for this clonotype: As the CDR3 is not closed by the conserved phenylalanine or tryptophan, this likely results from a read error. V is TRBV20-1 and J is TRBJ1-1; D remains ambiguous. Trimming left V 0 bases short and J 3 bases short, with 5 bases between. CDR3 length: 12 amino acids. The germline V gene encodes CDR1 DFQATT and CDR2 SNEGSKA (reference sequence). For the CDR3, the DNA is TGCAGTGCTAGAGAGGCCGACACTGAAGCTTTCCTT. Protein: CSAREADTEAFL.

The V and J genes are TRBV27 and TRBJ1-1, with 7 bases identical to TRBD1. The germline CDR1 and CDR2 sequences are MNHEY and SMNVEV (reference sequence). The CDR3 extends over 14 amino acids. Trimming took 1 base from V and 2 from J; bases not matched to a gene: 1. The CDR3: CASSLWDSNTEAFF. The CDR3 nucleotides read TGTGCCAGCAGTTTATGGGACAGCAACACTGAAGCTTTCTTT.

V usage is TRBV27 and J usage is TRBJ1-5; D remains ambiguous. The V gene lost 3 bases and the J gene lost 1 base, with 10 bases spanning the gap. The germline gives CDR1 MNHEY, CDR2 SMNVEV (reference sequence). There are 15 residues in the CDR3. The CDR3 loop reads CASSFSTGSNQPQHF. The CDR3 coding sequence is TGTGCCAGCAGTTTCTCCACGGGCAGCAATCAGCCCCAGCATTTT.

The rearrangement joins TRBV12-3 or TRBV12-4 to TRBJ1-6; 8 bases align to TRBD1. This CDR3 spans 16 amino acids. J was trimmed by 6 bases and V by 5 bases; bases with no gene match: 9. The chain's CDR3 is CASSPTRQGSNSPLHF. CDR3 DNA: TGTGCCAGCAGTCCCACAAGACAGGGGAGTAATTCACCCCTCCACTTT.

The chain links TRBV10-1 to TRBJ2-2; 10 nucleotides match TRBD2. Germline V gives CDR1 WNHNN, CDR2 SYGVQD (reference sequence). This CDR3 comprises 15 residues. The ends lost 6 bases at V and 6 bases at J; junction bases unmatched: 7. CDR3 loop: CASRLLAGDPGELFF. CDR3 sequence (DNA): TGCGCCAGCAGGTTGCTAGCGGGGGATCCCGGGGAGCTGTTTTTT.

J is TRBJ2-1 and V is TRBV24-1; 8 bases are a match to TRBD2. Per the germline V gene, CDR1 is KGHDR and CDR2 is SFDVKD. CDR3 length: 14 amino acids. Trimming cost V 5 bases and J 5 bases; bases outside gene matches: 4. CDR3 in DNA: TGTGCCACCAGTGCAGCGGGGGCGGACAATGAGCAGTTCTTC. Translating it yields CATSAAGADNEQFF.

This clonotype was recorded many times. DNA of the CDR3: TGTGCCAGCAGTCGACTGGACAATGAGCAGTTCTTC. Translation gives CASSRLDNEQFF. This chain connects TRBV7-8 to TRBJ2-1, with no clear D. The CDR3 is 12 amino acids. The germline V gene encodes CDR1 SGHVS and CDR2 FQNEAQ. Trimming left V 6 bases short and J 5 bases short, with 8 bases between.

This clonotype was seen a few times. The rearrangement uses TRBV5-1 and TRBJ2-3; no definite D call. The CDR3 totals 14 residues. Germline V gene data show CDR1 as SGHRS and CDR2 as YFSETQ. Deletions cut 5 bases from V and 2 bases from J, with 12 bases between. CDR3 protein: CASRRRLATDTQYF. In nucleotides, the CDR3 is TGCGCCAGCAGAAGGAGACTGGCCACAGATACGCAGTATTTT.

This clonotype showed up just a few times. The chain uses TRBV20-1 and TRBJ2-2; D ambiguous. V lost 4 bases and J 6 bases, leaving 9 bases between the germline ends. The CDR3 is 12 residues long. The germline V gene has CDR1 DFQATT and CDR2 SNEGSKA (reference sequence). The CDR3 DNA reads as TGCAGTGCTAATCCCCGGGCCGGGGAGCTGTTTTTT. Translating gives CSANPRAGELFF.

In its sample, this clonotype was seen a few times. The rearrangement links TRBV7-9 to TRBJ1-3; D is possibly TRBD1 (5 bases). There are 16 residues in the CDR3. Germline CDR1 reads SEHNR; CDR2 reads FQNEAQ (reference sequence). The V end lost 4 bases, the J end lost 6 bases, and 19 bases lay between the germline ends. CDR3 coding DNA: TGTGCCAGCAGCTACGGGACTCTTAAGATCCTAAACACCATATATTTT. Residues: CASSYGTLKILNTIYF.

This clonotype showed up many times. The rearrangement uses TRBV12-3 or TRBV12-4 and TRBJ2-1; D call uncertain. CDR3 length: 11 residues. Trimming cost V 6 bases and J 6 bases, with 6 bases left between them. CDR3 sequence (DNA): TGTGCCAGCAGGGATCGCAATGAGCAGTTCTTC. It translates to CASRDRNEQFF.

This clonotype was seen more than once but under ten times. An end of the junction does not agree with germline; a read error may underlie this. Here the CDR3 reads CASSGLLSFNEQFF. DNA for the CDR3: TGTGCCAGCAGTGGACTTCTCTCCTTCAATGAGCAGTTCTTC. The chain uses TRBV12-3 or TRBV12-4 and TRBJ2-1; TRBD2 might be the D (5 bases). The CDR3 spans 14 residues.

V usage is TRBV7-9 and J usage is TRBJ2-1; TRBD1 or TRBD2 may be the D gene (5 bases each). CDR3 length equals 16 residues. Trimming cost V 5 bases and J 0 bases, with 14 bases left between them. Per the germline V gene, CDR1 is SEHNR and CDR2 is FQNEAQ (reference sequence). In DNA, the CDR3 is TGTGCCAGCAGCGTACAATGGGGGAGCTCCTACAATGAGCAGTTCTTC. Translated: CASSVQWGSSYNEQFF.

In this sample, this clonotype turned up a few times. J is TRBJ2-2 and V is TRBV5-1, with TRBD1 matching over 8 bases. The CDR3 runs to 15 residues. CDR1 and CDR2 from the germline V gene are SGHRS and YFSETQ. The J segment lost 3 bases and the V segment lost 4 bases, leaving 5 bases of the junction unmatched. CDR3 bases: TGCGCCAGCAGCCCTGACAGGGGTTACACCGGGGAGCTGTTTTTT. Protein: CASSPDRGYTGELFF.

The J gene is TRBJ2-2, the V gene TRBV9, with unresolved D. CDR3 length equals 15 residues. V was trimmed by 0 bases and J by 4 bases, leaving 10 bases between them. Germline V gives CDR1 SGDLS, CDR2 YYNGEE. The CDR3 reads CASSVGDTATGELFF. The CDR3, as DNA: TGTGCCAGCAGCGTAGGTGATACTGCCACCGGGGAGCTGTTTTTT.

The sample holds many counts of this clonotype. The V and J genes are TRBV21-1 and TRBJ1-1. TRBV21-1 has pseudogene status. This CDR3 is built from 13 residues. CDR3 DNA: TGTGCCAGCAGCAAGGCCGAGGGAACTGAAGCTTTCTTT. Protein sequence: CASSKAEGTEAFF.

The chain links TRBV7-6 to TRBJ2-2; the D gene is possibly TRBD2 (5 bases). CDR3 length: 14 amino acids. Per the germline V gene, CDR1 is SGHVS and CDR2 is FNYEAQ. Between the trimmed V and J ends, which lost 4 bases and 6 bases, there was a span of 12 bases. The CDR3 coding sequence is TGTGCCAGCAGCTCACGACCGGGGTCCGGGGAGCTGTTTTTT. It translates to CASSSRPGSGELFF. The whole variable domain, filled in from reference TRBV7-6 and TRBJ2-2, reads GAGVSQSPRYKVTKRGQDVALRCDPISGHVSLYWYRQALGQGPEFLTYFNYEAQQDKSGLPNDRFSAERPEGSISTLTIQRTEQRDSAMYRCASSSRPGSGELFFGEGSRLTVL.

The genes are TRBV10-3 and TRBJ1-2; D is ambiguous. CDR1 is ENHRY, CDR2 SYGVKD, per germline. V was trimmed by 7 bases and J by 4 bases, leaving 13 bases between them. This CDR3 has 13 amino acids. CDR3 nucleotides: TGTGCCATCAAAAGTTGGAACTTCTATGGCTACACCTTC. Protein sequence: CAIKSWNFYGYTF.